This entry is about one TCR beta chain. Its antigen is unknown. V shed 3 bases and J shed 2 bases, with 11 bases lying between them. The CDR3 has 15 residues. Germline CDR1 MGHDK, CDR2 SYGVNS. The data belong to a study of beta chain features in type 1 diabetes. Study at large: What patients shared with healthy donors was a similar profile of age, gender and cell yields. Study-wide results and limits: The influence of HLA type on TCRB rearrangement stayed undetermined. Within patients, naive, central memory and Treg TCRB repertoires seemed more similar than within healthy donors. Shortening that was moderate but significant affected the TCRB CDR3s of Type 1 diabetes patients in all four CD4+ subsets.

CD4+ naive, central memory, regulatory and stem cell-like memory cells were sorted via CD45RO/CCR7/CD25/CD127/CD95/CD27. Sequenced material consisted of expressed TCRB transcripts (all of the isolated RNA was reverse transcribed). Produced via immunoSEQ multiplex PCR; TCRdb's table is partial and in-frame only. The sample has around 600,000 clones; around an eighth are singletons. This TCR derives from a man younger than 40 with type 1 diabetes. The V gene is TRBV25-1, the J gene TRBJ1-3; D remains unclear. Sequenced material: naive CD4+ T cells from blood. CDR3 sequence: CASSDYGVAGNTIYF. The CDR3 bases are TGTGCCAGCAGTGATTACGGGGTGGCTGGAAACACCATATATTTT.